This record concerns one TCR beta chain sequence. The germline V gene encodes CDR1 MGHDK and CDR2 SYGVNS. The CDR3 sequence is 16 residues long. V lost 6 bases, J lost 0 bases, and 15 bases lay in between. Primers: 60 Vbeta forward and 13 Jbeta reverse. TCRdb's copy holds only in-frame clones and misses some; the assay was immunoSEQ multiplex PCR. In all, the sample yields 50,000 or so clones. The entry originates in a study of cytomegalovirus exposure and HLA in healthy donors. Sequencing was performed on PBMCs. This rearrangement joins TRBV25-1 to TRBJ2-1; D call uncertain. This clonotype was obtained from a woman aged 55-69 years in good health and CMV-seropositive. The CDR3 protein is CASRHPTQSSYNEQFF. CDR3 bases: TGTGCCAGCAGGCATCCTACACAGAGCTCCTACAATGAGCAGTTCTTC.